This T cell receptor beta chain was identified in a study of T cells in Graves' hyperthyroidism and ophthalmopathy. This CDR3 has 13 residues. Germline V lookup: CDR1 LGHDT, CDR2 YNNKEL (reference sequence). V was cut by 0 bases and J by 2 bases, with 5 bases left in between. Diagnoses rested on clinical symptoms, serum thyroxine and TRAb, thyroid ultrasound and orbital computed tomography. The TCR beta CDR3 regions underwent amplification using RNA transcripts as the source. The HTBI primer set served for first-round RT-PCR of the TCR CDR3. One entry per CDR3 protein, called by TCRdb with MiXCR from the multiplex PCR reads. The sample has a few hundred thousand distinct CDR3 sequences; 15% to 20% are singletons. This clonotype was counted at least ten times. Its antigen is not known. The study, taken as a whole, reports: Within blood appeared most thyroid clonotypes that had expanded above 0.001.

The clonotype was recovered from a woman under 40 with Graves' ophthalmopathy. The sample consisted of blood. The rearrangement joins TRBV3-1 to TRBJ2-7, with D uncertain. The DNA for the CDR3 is TGTGCCAGCAGCCAAGATCTGGCCTACGAGCAGTACTTC. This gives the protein CASSQDLAYEQYF.